Listed here are 27 T cell receptor beta chains from one sample, sequenced in a study of blood T cells in healthy people across ages. A second PCR of roughly 6 to 12 cycles used a sample-barcoded 5' primer and a J-beta primer mix. Using its own MiXCR run on the 5' RACE reads, TCRdb lists one record per CDR3 protein. The sample consists of about 1,800,000 distinct CDR3 sequences, roughly 27% of them appearing once. Sequencing was done on a sample of blood. The receptors stem from a woman under 40 in good health.

The V gene is TRBV7-3, the J gene TRBJ2-7; possible D gene TRBD1, 5 bases. The CDR3 consists of 16 residues. V was trimmed by 0 bases and J by 8 bases, leaving 20 bases between them. Germline assignment: CDR1 SGHTA and CDR2 FQGTGA. The CDR3 DNA is TGTGCCAGCAGCTTAACCCCTCGGACAAGGGTCAACAAGCAGTACTTC. Its translation: CASSLTPRTRVNKQYF. The whole variable domain, filled in from reference TRBV7-3 and TRBJ2-7, reads GAGVSQTPSNKVTEKGKYVELRCDPISGHTALYWYRQSLGQGPEFLIYFQGTGAADDSGLPNDRFFAVRPEGSVSTLKIQRTERGDSAVYLCASSLTPRTRVNKQYFGPGTRLTVT.

This clonotype was observed a handful of times. J is TRBJ1-2 and V is TRBV2; D not resolved. V was cut by 6 bases and J by 5 bases, with 13 bases left in between. Germline assignment: CDR1 SNHLY and CDR2 FYNNEI. This CDR3 is 13 amino acids long. The CDR3 reads CASRLRSNYGYTF. The CDR3 nucleotides read TGTGCCAGCAGACTCCGGAGCAATTATGGCTACACCTTC. Using reference TRBV2 and TRBJ1-2 for the parts outside the CDR3, the full variable domain is EPEVTQTPSHQVTQMGQEVILRCVPISNHLYFYWYRQILGQKVEFLVSFYNNEISEKSEIFDDQFSVERPDGSNFTLKIRSTKLEDSAMYFCASRLRSNYGYTFGSGTRLTVV.

V usage is TRBV10-3 and J usage is TRBJ1-2; unclear D gene. Germline loops: CDR1 ENHRY, CDR2 SYGVKD. There are 14 residues in the CDR3. The V end lost 0 bases, the J end lost 2 bases, and 7 bases lay between the germline ends. CDR3 sequence (DNA): TGTGCCATCAGTGAGTCGGCGACAAACTATGGCTACACCTTC. Its protein is CAISESATNYGYTF.

This clonotype appeared a few times. The chain uses TRBV9 and TRBJ2-3, with 9 bases that match TRBD2. The CDR3 contains 17 residues. The J segment lost 2 bases and the V segment lost 2 bases, leaving 9 bases of the junction unmatched. The V gene's germline CDR1 is SGDLS and CDR2 YYNGEE. CDR3 nucleotides: TGTGCCAGCAGCGTTAAGCGGGAGGACTCTAACACAGATACGCAGTATTTT. Its protein product is CASSVKREDSNTDTQYF.

The V and J genes are TRBV7-9 and TRBJ2-4; no definite D call. Germline V gene sequence: CDR1 SEHNR, CDR2 FQNEAQ (reference sequence). V lost 1 base, J lost 2 bases, and 12 bases lay in between. The length of the CDR3 is 16 residues. The CDR3 nucleotides read TGTGCCAGCAGCTTAGACCGCCGATTGTCCAAAAACATTCAGTACTTC. Translation: CASSLDRRLSKNIQYF.

This clonotype was counted between two and nine times. The junction departs from germline at one end; a sequencing error may be responsible. The rearrangement uses TRBV29-1 and TRBJ2-5, with D possibly matching TRBD2 (6 bases). The V gene's germline CDR1 is SQVTM and CDR2 ANQGSEA. The CDR3 covers 13 residues. The CDR3 spells CSVEVGGGETRYF. CDR3 in DNA: TGCAGCGTTGAAGTCGGGGGTGGGGAGACCCGGTACTTC. The whole variable domain, filled in from reference TRBV29-1 and TRBJ2-5, reads SAVISQKPSRDICQRGTSLTIQCQVDSQVTMMFWYRQQPGQSLTLIATANQGSEATYESGFVIDKFPISRPNLTFSTLTVSNMSPEDSSIYLCSVEVGGGETRYFGPGTRLLVL.

This clonotype was seen only a few times. The chain has TRBV29-1 and TRBJ2-3; D is perhaps TRBD2 (6 bases). V lost 4 bases, J lost 2 bases, and 10 bases lay in between. The CDR3 extends over 13 amino acids. The germline CDR1 and CDR2 sequences are SQVTM and ANQGSEA. DNA for the CDR3: TGCAGCGTTGTATTAGCGGACACAGATACGCAGTATTTT. Its protein product is CSVVLADTDTQYF.

This clonotype was recorded at least ten times. The genes are TRBV10-3 and TRBJ2-7, with a tentative D call TRBD2 (7 bases). Looked up from germline, CDR1 is ENHRY and CDR2 is SYGVKD. This CDR3 is built from 16 residues. The V gene lost 1 base and the J gene lost 5 bases, with 18 bases spanning the gap. Here the CDR3 DNA reads TGTGCCATCAGTGAGTGGGCTAGCGGACAGAGCGACGAGCAGTACTTC. It specifies CAISEWASGQSDEQYF.

This clonotype appeared a few times. This chain links TRBV5-4 with TRBJ2-3, with D perhaps being TRBD1 or TRBD2 (5 bases each). Trimming cost V 1 base and J 4 bases, with 13 bases left between them. The CDR3 is 15 amino acids. CDR1 and CDR2 from the germline V gene are SGHNT and YYREEE (reference sequence). The CDR3 reads CASSLLPWDPDTQYF. The CDR3 nucleotides read TGTGCCAGCAGCTTGTTACCATGGGACCCAGATACGCAGTATTTT.

There are many counts of this clonotype. The chain recombines TRBV7-2 with TRBJ2-1; possibly TRBD2 for D (5 bases). Trimming stripped 3 bases from V and 6 bases from J, with 12 bases between. This CDR3 has 14 residues. Germline-derived CDR1 and CDR2 are SGHTA and FQGNSA. The CDR3 coding sequence is TGTGCCAGCAGCTTTAGTACTAGTAGCAATGAGCAGTTCTTC. This gives the protein CASSFSTSSNEQFF.

This clonotype has a count of ten or more. This CDR3 reads CASSLVPGQESETQYF. The CDR3 DNA is TGCGCCAGCAGCTTGGTACCGGGACAAGAATCGGAGACCCAGTACTTC. V gene TRBV5-1 combines with J gene TRBJ2-5, with a weak D call TRBD1 (6 bases). The length of the CDR3 is 16 residues. Germline-derived CDR1 and CDR2 are SGHRS and YFSETQ. Trimming took off 0 bases at V and 5 bases at J, with 17 bases between the two ends.

This clonotype appeared many times. The genes are TRBV15 and TRBJ2-1, with 7 bases identical to TRBD2. The germline CDR1 and CDR2 sequences are LNHNV and YYDKDF (reference sequence). The CDR3 has 13 amino acids. Germline trimming cut 3 bases from V and 6 bases from J; bases unmatched to any gene: 2. CDR3: CATSSGGSNEQFF. Written as DNA, the CDR3 is TGTGCCACCAGCAGCGGCGGGAGCAATGAGCAGTTCTTC.

This clonotype has a count of ten or more. The chain is built from TRBV29-1 and TRBJ1-2; possible D gene TRBD1, 5 bases. The germline V gene has CDR1 SQVTM and CDR2 ANQGSEA. The V gene lost 4 bases and the J gene lost 7 bases, with 10 bases spanning the gap. This CDR3 has 11 residues. The CDR3 region is CSVVGVAGYTF. CDR3 nucleotides: TGCAGCGTTGTGGGGGTCGCTGGCTACACCTTC.

This clonotype has just a few counts. The chain links TRBV10-3 to TRBJ1-2, with 7 bases matching TRBD1. This CDR3 is 13 amino acids long. Germline assignment: CDR1 ENHRY and CDR2 SYGVKD. Trimming cost V 11 bases and J 5 bases; bases outside gene matches: 11. The CDR3 sequence is CAASRDSLYGYTF. DNA for the CDR3: TGTGCCGCGAGCCGGGACAGCTTATATGGCTACACCTTC.

In nucleotides, the CDR3 is TGTGCCAGCTCACCAACATACAGGAACACTGAAGCTTTCTTT. Protein: CASSPTYRNTEAFF. The chain joins TRBV18 to TRBJ1-1, with D hard to call. V lost 2 bases to trimming and J lost 1 base, with 8 bases between them. CDR3 length: 14 amino acids. Germline loops: CDR1 KGHSH, CDR2 LQKENI. The full variable domain, completed using reference TRBV18 and TRBJ1-1, is NAGVMQNPRHLVRRRGQEARLRCSPMKGHSHVYWYRQLPEEGLKFMVYLQKENIIDESGMPKERFSAEFPKEGPSILRIQQVVRGDSAAYFCASSPTYRNTEAFFGQGTRLTVV.

In its sample, this clonotype was seen many times. This rearrangement joins TRBV5-1 to TRBJ2-5; TRBD1 aligns across 10 bases. The junction had 8 bases not matched to a gene; V was cut back by 4 bases and J by 5 bases. This CDR3 has 15 amino acids. Germline V gene data show CDR1 as SGHRS and CDR2 as YFSETQ. The CDR3 DNA sequence: TGCGCCAGCAGCCGCGGACAGGGGGAATCGGAGACCCAGTACTTC. It codes for CASSRGQGESETQYF.

This clonotype has only a few counts. The rearrangement uses TRBV4-1 and TRBJ1-6; 8 bases line up with TRBD1. The CDR3 covers 16 residues. V shed 2 bases and J 7 bases; nucleotides not matched to a gene: 7. Germline V lookup: CDR1 MGHRA, CDR2 YSYEKL. The CDR3 nucleotides are TGCGCCAGCAGCCAACCGACGACAGGGGCAAATTCACCCCTCCACTTT. Amino acids: CASSQPTTGANSPLHF.

This clonotype was recorded many times. This sequence joins TRBV20-1 and TRBJ2-1; weak D call: TRBD1 (6 bases). This CDR3 has 11 residues. Germline CDR1 DFQATT, CDR2 SNEGSKA (reference sequence). Trimming pared 6 bases from V and 9 bases from J, leaving 12 bases between. CDR3 DNA sequence: TGCAGTGCGCTTATCAGGGGTGAGCAGTTCTTC. Residues: CSALIRGEQFF.

This clonotype was seen repeatedly, ten times or more. This CDR3 reads CSRAKGILDEQYF. CDR3 coding DNA: TGCAGTAGGGCGAAGGGGATCCTCGACGAGCAGTACTTC. The J gene is TRBJ2-7, the V gene TRBV20-1, with D possibly being TRBD1 (5 bases). This CDR3 is 13 amino acids long. Looked up from germline, CDR1 is DFQATT and CDR2 is SNEGSKA (reference sequence). The V gene lost 8 bases and the J gene lost 5 bases, with 19 bases spanning the gap.

This chain joins TRBV30 and TRBJ2-7, with a weak D call TRBD2 (7 bases). Per germline, CDR1 GTSNPN and CDR2 SVGIG (reference sequence). V lost 8 bases and J lost 2, with 13 bases in between. The CDR3 extends over 12 amino acids. CDR3 amino acids: CAARGDTYEQYF. The CDR3 DNA is TGTGCCGCCCGGGGGGACACCTACGAGCAGTACTTC.

Concerning this clonotype: Just one base apart from a much larger clone, this may be a read error. This CDR3 fails to terminate in the conserved phenylalanine or tryptophan, so it likely reflects a read error. This chain links TRBV5-1 with TRBJ2-5; 8 bases line up with TRBD2. CDR1 is SGHRS and CDR2 is YFSETQ in the germline V gene. Trimming removed 1 base from V and 11 bases from J; junction bases left unmatched: 7. The CDR3 covers 13 residues. The CDR3 sequence: CASSLNPAGEQYL. The DNA of the CDR3 is TGCGCCAGCAGCTTGAACCCAGCGGGGGAGCAGTACTTA.

This clonotype was seen a few times. This rearrangement joins TRBV20-1 to TRBJ1-1; 8 bases are a match to TRBD1. V dropped 3 bases and J dropped 0; count of bases not matched to a gene: 3. Germline-derived CDR1 and CDR2 are DFQATT and SNEGSKA (reference sequence). There are 14 residues in the CDR3. The DNA of the CDR3 is TGCAGTGCTAGGCGGGGACAGGTGAACACTGAAGCTTTCTTT. As protein: CSARRGQVNTEAFF.

CDR3: CASSLAGGIYNEQFF. The DNA for the CDR3 is TGTGCCAGCAGCTTGGCGGGGGGAATCTACAATGAGCAGTTCTTC. The chain employs TRBV7-9 and TRBJ2-1; 8 bases fit TRBD2. The V segment lost 3 bases and the J segment 3 bases; nucleotides outside the gene matches: 4. Germline CDR1 reads SEHNR; CDR2 reads FQNEAQ (reference sequence). CDR3 length: 15 residues.

Comments on this clonotype: This may stem from a read error, because a much larger clone lies one nucleotide away. The chain has TRBV20-1 and TRBJ1-2; D remains ambiguous. The CDR3 sequence is 9 residues long. Germline loops: CDR1 DFQATT, CDR2 SNEGSKA (reference sequence). The V gene lost 4 bases and the J gene lost 6 bases, with 3 bases spanning the gap. CDR3 loop: CSAMDGYTF. DNA of the CDR3: TGCAGTGCTATGGATGGCTACACCTTC.

This chain joins TRBV20-1 and TRBJ1-5; 7 bases line up with TRBD1. With V trimmed by 3 bases and J by 7 bases, 6 bases remained unmatched. The germline gives CDR1 DFQATT, CDR2 SNEGSKA (reference sequence). The CDR3 spans 13 residues. The CDR3 here is CSASIGGPQPQHF. The CDR3 region has the DNA TGCAGTGCTAGTATAGGGGGCCCGCAGCCCCAGCATTTT.

The rearrangement links TRBV14 to TRBJ2-1; D remains ambiguous. The CDR3 is made up of 14 amino acids. Germline CDR1 and CDR2: SGHDN and FVKESK. The V and J ends lost 4 bases and 10 bases respectively, with 17 bases between them. The DNA of the CDR3 is TGTGCCAGCAGCCTAACCCGCTCTAGGCGCGAGCAGTTCTTC. It codes for CASSLTRSRREQFF.

As concerns this clonotype: This could be a read error, since a much larger clone is one nucleotide away. V is TRBV7-2 and J is TRBJ1-4; D is undetermined. Germline CDR1 reads SGHTA; CDR2 reads FQGNSA. The CDR3 runs 14 residues. CDR3 loop: CASILSGFGEKLFF. In nucleotides, the CDR3 is TGTGCCAGCATCTTATCGGGGTTTGGTGAAAAACTGTTTTTT.